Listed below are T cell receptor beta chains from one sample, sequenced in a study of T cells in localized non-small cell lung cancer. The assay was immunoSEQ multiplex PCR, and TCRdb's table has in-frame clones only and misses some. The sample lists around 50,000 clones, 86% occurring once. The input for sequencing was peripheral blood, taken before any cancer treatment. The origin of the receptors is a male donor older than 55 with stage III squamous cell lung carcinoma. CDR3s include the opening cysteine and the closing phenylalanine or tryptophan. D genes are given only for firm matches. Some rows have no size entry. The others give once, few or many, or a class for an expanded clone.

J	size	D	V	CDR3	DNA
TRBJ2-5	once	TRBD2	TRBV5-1	CASRAGGPQETQYF	TGCGCCAGCAGAGCGGGAGGGCCACAAGAGACCCAGTACTTC
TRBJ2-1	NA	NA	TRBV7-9	CASSSDGGSEDYNEQFF	TGTGCCAGCAGCTCCGATGGTGGTAGCGAGGACTACAATGAGCAGTTCTTC
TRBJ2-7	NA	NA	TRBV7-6	CASSLTMGPSYEQYF	TGTGCCAGCAGCCTAACGATGGGGCCCTCCTACGAGCAGTACTTC
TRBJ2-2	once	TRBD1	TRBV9	CASSFRDRVTGELFF	TGTGCCAGCAGCTTCCGGGACAGGGTAACCGGGGAGCTGTTTTTT
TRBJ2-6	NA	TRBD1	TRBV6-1	CASSRDRAGANVLTF	TGTGCCAGCAGCCGGGACAGGGCTGGGGCCAACGTCCTGACTTTC
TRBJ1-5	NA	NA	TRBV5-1	CASSLFLGRRNSNQPQHF	TGCGCCAGCAGCTTGTTTTTGGGGCGACGTAATAGCAATCAGCCCCAGCATTTT
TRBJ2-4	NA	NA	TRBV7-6	CASSPDLAKNIQYF	TGTGCCAGCAGCCCTGACCTAGCCAAAAACATTCAGTACTTC
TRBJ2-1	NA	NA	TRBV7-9	CASSLRDSAVEQFF	TGTGCCAGCAGCCTGAGGGATTCAGCGGTTGAGCAGTTCTTC
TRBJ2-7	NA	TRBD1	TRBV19	CASSPQDRGPYEQYF	TGTGCCAGTAGTCCCCAGGACAGGGGGCCCTACGAGCAGTACTTC
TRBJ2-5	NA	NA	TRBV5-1	CASSLDDSETQYF	TGCGCCAGCAGCTTGGATGATTCGGAGACCCAGTACTTC
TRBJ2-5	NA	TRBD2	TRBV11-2	CASSPEWGGETQYF	TGTGCCAGCAGCCCTGAGTGGGGGGGAGAGACCCAGTACTTC
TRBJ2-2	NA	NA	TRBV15	CATSRAGVGELFF	TGTGCCACCAGCAGAGCCGGAGTCGGGGAGCTGTTTTTT
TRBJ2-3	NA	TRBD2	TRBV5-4	CASSSRTSAFTDTQYF	TGTGCCAGCAGCTCTAGGACTAGCGCCTTTACAGATACGCAGTATTTT
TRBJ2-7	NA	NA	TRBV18	CASSPRGTTVYEQYF	TGTGCCAGCTCACCACGGGGTACTACTGTCTACGAGCAGTACTTC